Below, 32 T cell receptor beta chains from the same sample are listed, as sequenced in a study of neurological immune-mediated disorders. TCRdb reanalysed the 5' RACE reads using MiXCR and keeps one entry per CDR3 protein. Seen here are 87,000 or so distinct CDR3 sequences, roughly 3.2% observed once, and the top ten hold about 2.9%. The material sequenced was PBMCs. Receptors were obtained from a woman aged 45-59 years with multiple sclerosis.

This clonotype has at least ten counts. The CDR3 spells CASPTQGAPNYGYTF. CDR3 nucleotide sequence: TGTGCCAGCCCGACCCAGGGGGCCCCTAACTATGGCTACACCTTC. The chain employs TRBV2 and TRBJ1-2; TRBD1 aligns across 8 bases. The germline V gene has CDR1 SNHLY and CDR2 FYNNEI. The trim removed 8 bases at V and 0 bases at J, leaving 8 bases unmatched. This CDR3 region has 15 residues.

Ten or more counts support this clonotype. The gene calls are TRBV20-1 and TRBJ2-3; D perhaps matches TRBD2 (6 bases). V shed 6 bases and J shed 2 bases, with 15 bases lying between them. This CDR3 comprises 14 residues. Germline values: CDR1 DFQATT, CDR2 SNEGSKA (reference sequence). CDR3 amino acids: CSANGAGTTDTQYF. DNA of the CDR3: TGCAGTGCAAACGGGGCGGGGACCACAGATACGCAGTATTTT.

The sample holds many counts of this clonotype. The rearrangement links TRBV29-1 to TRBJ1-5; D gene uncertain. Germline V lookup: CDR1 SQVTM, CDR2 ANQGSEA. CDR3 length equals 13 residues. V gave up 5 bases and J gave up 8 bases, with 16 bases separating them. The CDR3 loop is CSVTNSNSEPQHF. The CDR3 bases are TGCAGCGTTACTAATTCGAACAGTGAGCCCCAGCATTTT.

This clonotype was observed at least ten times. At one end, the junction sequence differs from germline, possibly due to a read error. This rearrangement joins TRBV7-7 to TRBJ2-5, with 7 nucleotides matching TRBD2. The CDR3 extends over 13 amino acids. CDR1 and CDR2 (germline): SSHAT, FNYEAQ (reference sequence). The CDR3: CASSLAGIETQYF. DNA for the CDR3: TGTGCTAGCAGCTTAGCGGGCATAGAGACCCAGTACTTC.

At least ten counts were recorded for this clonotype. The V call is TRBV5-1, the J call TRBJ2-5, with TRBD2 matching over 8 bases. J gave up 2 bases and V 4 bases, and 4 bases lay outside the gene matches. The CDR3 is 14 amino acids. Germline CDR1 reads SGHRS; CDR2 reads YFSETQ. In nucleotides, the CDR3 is TGCGCCAGCAGCCACTTAGCGGGGCAAGAGACCCAGTACTTC. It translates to CASSHLAGQETQYF. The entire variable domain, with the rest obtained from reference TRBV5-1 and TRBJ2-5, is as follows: KAGVTQTPRYLIKTRGQQVTLSCSPISGHRSVSWYQQTPGQGLQFLFEYFSETQRNKGNFPGRFSGRQFSNSRSEMNVSTLELGDSALYLCASSHLAGQETQYFGPGTRLLVL.

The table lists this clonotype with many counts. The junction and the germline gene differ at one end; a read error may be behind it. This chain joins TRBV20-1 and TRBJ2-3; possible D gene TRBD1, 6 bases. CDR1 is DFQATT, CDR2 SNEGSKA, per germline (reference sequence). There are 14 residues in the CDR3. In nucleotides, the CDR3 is TGCAGTGCAAGAGTTGGGGGCGTCACAGATACGCAGTATTTT. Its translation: CSARVGGVTDTQYF.

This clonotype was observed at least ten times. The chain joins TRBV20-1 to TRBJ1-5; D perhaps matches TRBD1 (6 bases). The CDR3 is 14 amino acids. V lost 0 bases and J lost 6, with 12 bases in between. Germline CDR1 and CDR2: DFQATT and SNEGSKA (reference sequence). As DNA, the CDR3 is TGCAGTGCTAGAGATCACAGGGAAAGTCAGCCCCAGCATTTT. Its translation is CSARDHRESQPQHF.

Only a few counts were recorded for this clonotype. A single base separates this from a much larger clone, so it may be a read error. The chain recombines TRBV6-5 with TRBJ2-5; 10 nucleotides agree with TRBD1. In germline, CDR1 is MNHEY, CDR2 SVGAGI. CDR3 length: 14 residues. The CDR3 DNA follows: TGTGCCAGCAAGGAGACAGGGGGCACCGAGAACCAGTACTTC. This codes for CASKETGGTENQYF.

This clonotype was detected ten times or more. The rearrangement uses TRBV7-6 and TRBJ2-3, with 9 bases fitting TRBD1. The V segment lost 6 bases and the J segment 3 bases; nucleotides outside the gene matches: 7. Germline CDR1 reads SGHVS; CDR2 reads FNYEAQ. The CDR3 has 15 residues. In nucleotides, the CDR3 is TGTGCCAGCAGGACTAAGACAGGGGGGACAGATACGCAGTATTTT. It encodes CASRTKTGGTDTQYF.

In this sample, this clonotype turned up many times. The CDR3 loop reads CASSLVLAGGQETQYF. DNA of the CDR3: TGTGCCAGCAGCTTAGTCCTAGCGGGGGGGCAAGAGACCCAGTACTTC. V is TRBV7-2 and J is TRBJ2-5; 12 bases match TRBD2. With 1 base clipped from V and 2 bases from J, the junction kept 2 bases outside the gene matches. Germline CDR1 reads SGHTA; CDR2 reads FQGNSA. CDR3 length: 16 residues. Complete variable domain (other parts from reference TRBV7-2 and TRBJ2-5): GAGVSQSPSNKVTEKGKDVELRCDPISGHTALYWYRQSLGQGLEFLIYFQGNSAPDKSGLPSDRFSAERTGGSVSTLTIQRTQQEDSAVYLCASSLVLAGGQETQYFGPGTRLLVL.

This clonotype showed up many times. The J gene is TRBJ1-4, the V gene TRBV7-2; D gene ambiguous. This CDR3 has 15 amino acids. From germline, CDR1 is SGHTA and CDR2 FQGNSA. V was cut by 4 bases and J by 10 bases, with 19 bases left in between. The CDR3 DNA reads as TGTGCCAGCAGCTGGACTCCTCTCGAACCCGGAAAACTGTTTTTT. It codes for CASSWTPLEPGKLFF. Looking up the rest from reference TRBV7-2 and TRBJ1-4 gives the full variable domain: GAGVSQSPSNKVTEKGKDVELRCDPISGHTALYWYRQSLGQGLEFLIYFQGNSAPDKSGLPSDRFSAERTGGSVSTLTIQRTQQEDSAVYLCASSWTPLEPGKLFFGSGTQLSVL.

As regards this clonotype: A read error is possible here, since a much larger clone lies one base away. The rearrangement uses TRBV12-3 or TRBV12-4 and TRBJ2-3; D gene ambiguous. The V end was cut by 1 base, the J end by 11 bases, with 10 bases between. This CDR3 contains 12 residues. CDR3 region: CASSLGINKQYF. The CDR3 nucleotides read TGTGCCAGCAGTTTAGGAATCAATAAGCAGTATTTT.

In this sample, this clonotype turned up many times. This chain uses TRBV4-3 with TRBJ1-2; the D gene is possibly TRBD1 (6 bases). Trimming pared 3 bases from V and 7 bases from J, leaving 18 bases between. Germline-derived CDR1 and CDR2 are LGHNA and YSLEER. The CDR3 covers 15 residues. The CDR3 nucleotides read TGCGCCAGCAGCCAGAAACAGGGTTGGGTGGGTGGCTACACCTTC. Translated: CASSQKQGWVGGYTF.

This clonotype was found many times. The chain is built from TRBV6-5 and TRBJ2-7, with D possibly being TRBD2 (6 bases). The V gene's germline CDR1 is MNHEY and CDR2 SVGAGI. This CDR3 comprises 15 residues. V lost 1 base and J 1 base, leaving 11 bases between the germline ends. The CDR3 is CASSYYRDSSYEQYF. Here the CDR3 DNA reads TGTGCCAGCAGTTACTACCGGGACTCTTCCTACGAGCAGTACTTC.

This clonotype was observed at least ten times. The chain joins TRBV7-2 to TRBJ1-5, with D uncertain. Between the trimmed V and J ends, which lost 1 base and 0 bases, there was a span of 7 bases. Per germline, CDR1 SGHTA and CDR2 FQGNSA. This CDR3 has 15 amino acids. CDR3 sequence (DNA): TGTGCCAGCAGCTTAGGATTCCCTAGCAATCAGCCCCAGCATTTT. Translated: CASSLGFPSNQPQHF. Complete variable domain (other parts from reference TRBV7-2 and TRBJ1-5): GAGVSQSPSNKVTEKGKDVELRCDPISGHTALYWYRQSLGQGLEFLIYFQGNSAPDKSGLPSDRFSAERTGGSVSTLTIQRTQQEDSAVYLCASSLGFPSNQPQHFGDGTRLSIL.

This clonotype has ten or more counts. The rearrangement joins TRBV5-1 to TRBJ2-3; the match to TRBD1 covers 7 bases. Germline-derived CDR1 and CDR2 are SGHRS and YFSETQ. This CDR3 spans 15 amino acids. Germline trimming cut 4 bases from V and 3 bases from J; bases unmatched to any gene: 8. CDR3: CASSEAPQGTDTQYF. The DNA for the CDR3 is TGCGCCAGCAGCGAGGCCCCACAGGGGACAGATACGCAGTATTTT.

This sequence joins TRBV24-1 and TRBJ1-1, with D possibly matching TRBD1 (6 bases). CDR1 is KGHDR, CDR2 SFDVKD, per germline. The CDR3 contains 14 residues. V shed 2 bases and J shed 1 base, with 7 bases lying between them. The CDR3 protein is CATSDSGANTEAFF. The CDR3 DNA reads TGTGCCACCAGTGATTCAGGGGCGAACACTGAAGCTTTCTTT.

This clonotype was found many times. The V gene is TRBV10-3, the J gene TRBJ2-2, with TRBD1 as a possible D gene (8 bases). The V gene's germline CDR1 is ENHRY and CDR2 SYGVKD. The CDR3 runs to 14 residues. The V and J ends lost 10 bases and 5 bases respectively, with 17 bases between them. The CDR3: CANQGQGGTGELFF. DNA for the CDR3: TGTGCCAACCAAGGACAGGGAGGGACCGGGGAGCTGTTTTTT.

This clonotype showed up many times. The DNA of the CDR3 is TGTGCCAGCAGTTACAGGGGTGGCGACACTGAAGCTTTCTTT. Amino acids: CASSYRGGDTEAFF. The J gene is TRBJ1-1, the V gene TRBV12-3 or TRBV12-4, with TRBD1 matching over 7 bases. The CDR3 extends over 14 amino acids. V trimming: 4 bases; J trimming: 3 bases; junction bases outside the gene matches: 5.

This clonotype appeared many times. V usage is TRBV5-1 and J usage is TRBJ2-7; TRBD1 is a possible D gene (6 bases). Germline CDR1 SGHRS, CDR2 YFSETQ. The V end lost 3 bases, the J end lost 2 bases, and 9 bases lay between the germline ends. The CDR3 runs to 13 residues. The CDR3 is CASSSRTAYEQYF. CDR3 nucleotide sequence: TGCGCCAGCAGCTCCCGGACAGCCTACGAGCAGTACTTC.

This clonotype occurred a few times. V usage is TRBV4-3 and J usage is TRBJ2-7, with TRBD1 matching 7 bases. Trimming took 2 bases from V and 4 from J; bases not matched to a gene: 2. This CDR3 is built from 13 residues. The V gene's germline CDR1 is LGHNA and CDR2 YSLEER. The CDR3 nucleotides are TGCGCCAGCAGCCAACGACAGGGTTACGAGCAGTACTTC. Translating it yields CASSQRQGYEQYF.

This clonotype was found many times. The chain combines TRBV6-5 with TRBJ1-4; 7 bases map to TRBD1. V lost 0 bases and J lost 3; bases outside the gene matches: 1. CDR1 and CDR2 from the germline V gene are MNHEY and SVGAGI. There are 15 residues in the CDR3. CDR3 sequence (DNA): TGTGCCAGCAGTTACTCGCAGGGGGCTAATGAAAAACTGTTTTTT. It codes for CASSYSQGANEKLFF.

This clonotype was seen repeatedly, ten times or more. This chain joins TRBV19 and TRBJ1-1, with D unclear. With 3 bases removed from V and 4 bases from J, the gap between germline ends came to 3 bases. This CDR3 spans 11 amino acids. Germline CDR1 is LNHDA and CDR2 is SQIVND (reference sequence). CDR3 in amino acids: CASSMGTEAFF. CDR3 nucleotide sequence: TGTGCCAGTAGTATGGGCACTGAAGCTTTCTTT.

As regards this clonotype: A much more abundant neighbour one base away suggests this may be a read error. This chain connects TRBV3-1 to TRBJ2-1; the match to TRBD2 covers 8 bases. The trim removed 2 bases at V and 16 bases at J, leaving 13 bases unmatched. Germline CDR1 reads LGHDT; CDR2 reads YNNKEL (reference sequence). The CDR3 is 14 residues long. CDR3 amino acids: CASSQRGGLVAHFF. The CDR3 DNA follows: TGTGCCAGCAGCCAACGGGGGGGGCTTGTGGCGCATTTCTTC.

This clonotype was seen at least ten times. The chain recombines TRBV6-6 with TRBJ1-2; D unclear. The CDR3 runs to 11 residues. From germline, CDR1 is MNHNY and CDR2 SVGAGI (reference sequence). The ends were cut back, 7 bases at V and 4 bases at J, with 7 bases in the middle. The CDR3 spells CASTVAYGYTF. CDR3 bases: TGTGCCAGCACCGTAGCCTATGGCTACACCTTC.

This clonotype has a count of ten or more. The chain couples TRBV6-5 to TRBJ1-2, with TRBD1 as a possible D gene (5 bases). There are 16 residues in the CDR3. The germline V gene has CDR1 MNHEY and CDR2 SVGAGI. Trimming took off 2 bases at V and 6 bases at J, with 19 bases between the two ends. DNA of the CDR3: TGTGCCAGCAGTTACACCCCGAAGGGGAGGCCCAATGGCTACACCTTC. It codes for CASSYTPKGRPNGYTF.

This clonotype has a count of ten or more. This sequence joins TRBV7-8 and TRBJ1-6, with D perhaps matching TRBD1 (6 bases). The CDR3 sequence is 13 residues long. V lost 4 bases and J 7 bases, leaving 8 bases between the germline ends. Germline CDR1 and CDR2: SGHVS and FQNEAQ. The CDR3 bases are TGTGCCAGCAGCTCCCAGGGGAATTCACCCCTCCACTTT. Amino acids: CASSSQGNSPLHF.

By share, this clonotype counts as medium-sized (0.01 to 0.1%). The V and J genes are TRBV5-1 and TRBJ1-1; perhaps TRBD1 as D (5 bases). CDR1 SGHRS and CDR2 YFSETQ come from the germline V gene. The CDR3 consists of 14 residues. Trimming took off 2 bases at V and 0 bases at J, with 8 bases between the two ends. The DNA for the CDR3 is TGCGCCAGCAGCTTAAAGGGACTGAACACTGAAGCTTTCTTT. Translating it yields CASSLKGLNTEAFF.

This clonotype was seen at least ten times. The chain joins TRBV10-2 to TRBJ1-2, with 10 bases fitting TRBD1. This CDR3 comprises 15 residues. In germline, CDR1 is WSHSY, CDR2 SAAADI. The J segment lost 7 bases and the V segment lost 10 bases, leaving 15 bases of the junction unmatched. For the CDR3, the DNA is TGCGCCACCGTGGGCGATACCCGGGACAGGGGTGGCTACACCTTC. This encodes CATVGDTRDRGGYTF.

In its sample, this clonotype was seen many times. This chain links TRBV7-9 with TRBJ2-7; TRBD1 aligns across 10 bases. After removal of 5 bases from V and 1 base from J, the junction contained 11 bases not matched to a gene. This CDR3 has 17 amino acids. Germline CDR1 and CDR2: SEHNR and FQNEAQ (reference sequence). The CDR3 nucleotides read TGTGCCAGCAGCCTACACGCCGGGACAGGGGTTTCCTACGAGCAGTACTTC. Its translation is CASSLHAGTGVSYEQYF.

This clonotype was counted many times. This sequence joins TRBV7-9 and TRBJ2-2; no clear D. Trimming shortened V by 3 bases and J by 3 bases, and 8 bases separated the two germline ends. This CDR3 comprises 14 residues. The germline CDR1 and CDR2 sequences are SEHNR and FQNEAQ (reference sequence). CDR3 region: CASSLLPDTGELFF. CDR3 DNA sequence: TGTGCCAGCAGCTTGCTCCCGGACACCGGGGAGCTGTTTTTT.

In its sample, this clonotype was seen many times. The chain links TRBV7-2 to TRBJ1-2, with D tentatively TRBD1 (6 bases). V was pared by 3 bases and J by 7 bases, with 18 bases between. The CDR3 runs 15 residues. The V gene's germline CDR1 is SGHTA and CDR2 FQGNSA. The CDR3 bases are TGTGCCAGCAGCTTGATGCCAGGGGAGATGGGTGGCTACACCTTC. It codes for CASSLMPGEMGGYTF.